The entry below gives a single TCR beta chain sequence along with its context. What it binds is unknown. The sample belongs to a study of cytomegalovirus exposure and HLA in healthy donors. Points from the study as a whole: For TCR beta chains, V- and J-gene trimming was later linked to a missense DCLRE1C variant. In a later analysis, productive TCRs from donors in an Asian-associated ancestry cluster reportedly carried fewer N-insertions than the cohort mean.

Each donor was healthy, and each was a bone marrow donor. Unrecorded for this donor was the CMV serostatus. PCR employed 60 Vbeta and 13 Jbeta primers. Clones were read by immunoSEQ multiplex PCR, and TCRdb kept only the in-frame ones, dropping some. The sample includes about 130,000 clones, about 80% seen only once; the top ten take over 1%. This CDR3 is built from 13 residues. Germline lookup yields CDR1 MNHEY and CDR2 SMNVEV (reference sequence). The V gene lost 3 bases and the J gene lost 5 bases, with 10 bases spanning the gap. The TCR originated in a human donor in good health. V and J are TRBV27 and TRBJ1-2; TRBD1 might be the D (5 bases). What was sequenced was PBMCs. The CDR3 spells CASSFDSGYGYTF. CDR3 nucleotide sequence: TGTGCCAGCAGTTTCGACAGCGGGTATGGCTACACCTTC.